Sequencing of this T cell receptor beta chain was carried out in a study of blood T cell repertoires in COVID-19. This clone was observed once. Some clones are missing from TCRdb's copy, which holds only in-frame ones; the method was immunoSEQ multiplex PCR. The data hold roughly 130,000 clones, with roughly 88% observed a single time. The CDR3 is 18 amino acids. J lost 3 bases, V lost 1 base, and 14 bases had no gene match. From germline, CDR1 is LGHDT and CDR2 YNNKEL (reference sequence). The sample taken for sequencing was peripheral blood. This rearrangement joins TRBV3-1 (or the pseudogene TRBV3-2) to TRBJ2-7, with 8 bases that match TRBD1. The origin of this receptor is a man aged 55 to 70 with active or convalescent COVID-19. CDR3 protein: CASSQGLSWTGRIYEQYF. In DNA form, the CDR3 reads TGTGCCAGCAGCCAAGGGCTATCCTGGACAGGGAGGATCTACGAGCAGTACTTC.